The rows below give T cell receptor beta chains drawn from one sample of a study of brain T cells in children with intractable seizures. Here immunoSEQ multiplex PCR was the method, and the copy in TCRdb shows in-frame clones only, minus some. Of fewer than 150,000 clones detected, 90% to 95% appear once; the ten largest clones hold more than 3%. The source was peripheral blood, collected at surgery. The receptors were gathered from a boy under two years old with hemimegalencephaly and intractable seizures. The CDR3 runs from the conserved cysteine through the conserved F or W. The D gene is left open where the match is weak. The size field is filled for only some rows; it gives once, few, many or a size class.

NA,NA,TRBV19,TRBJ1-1,TGTGCCAGTAGTTTCGGGGGGCCGAACACTGAAGCTTTCTTT,CASSFGGPNTEAFF
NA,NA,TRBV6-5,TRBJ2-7,TGTGCCAGCAGTTACGGGGGTGTGGGACCCTTGGAGCAGTACTTC,CASSYGGVGPLEQYF
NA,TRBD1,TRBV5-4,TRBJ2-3,TGTGCCAGCAGCATTGGACAGGGAACGGATACGCAGTATTTT,CASSIGQGTDTQYF
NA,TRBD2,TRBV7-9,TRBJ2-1,TGTGCCAGCAGCTTGTCCCTAGCGGGAGGGACCTACAATGAGCAGTTCTTC,CASSLSLAGGTYNEQFF
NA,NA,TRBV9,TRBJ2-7,TGTGCCAGCAGCACAACAAAAGCGGACTCCTACGAGCAGTACTTC,CASSTTKADSYEQYF
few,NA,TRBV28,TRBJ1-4,TGTGCCAGCAGCCATACCCCCGTGCGGAATGAAAAACTGTTTTTT,CASSHTPVRNEKLFF
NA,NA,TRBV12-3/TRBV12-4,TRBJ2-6,TGTGCCAGCAGTTTATCCGGGGCCAACGTCCTGACTTTC,CASSLSGANVLTF
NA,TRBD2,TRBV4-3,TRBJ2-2,TGCGCCAGCAGCCAAGAGCAGACTAGCGGGAGACGCACCGGGGAGCTGTTTTTT,CASSQEQTSGRRTGELFF
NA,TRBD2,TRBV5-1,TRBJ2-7,TGCGCCAGCAGCTTGGTTGTAGCGGGAGACAGAGGCGAGCAGTACTTC,CASSLVVAGDRGEQYF
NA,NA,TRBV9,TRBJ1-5,TGTGCCAGCAGCGTTGGGGGGAACCCGGGGCAGCCCCAGCATTTT,CASSVGGNPGQPQHF
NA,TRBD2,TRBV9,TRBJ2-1,TGTGCCAGCAGCGCGGGACTAGCGGACTACAATGAGCAGTTCTTC,CASSAGLADYNEQFF
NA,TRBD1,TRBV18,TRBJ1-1,TGTGCCAGCTCACCACGCGGCAGGGGGCCAGTCACTGAAGCTTTCTTT,CASSPRGRGPVTEAFF
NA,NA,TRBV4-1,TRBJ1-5,TGCGCCAGCAGCCACACGGGCGGGAATCAGCCCCAGCATTTT,CASSHTGGNQPQHF
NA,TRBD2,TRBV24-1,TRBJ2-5,TGTGCCACCAGTGACCCCTGGACTAGCTCGCAAGAGACCCAGTACTTC,CATSDPWTSSQETQYF
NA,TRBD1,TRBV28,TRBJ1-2,TGTGCCAGCAGGGCGACAGGGTCTGTCTATGGCTACACCTTC,CASRATGSVYGYTF
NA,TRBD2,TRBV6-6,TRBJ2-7,TGTGCCAGCAGTCACAAGGGGACTAGCGGGAGTTGGTCCTACGAGCAGTACTTC,CASSHKGTSGSWSYEQYF
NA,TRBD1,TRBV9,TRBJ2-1,TGTGCCAGCAGCCTTCAAGACAGGGGCTCCTACAATGAGCAGTTCTTC,CASSLQDRGSYNEQFF
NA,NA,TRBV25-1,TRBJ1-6,TGTGCCAGCAGTGAATTGTCCTATAATTCACCCCTCCACTTT,CASSELSYNSPLHF
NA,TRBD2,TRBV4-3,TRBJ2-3,TGCGCCAGCAGCCAATTGGGCGGGAGGATGACAGATACGCAGTATTTT,CASSQLGGRMTDTQYF
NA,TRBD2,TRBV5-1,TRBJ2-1,TGCGCCAGCAGCGACACACTAGCGGGAGATGGCTATGAGCAGTTCTTC,CASSDTLAGDGYEQFF
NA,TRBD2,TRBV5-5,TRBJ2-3,TGTGCCAGCAGCCCCCATCTAGCGGGGTTCACAGATACGCAGTATTTT,CASSPHLAGFTDTQYF
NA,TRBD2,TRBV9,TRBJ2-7,TGTGCCAGCAGCGTAGTCGGCGCGGGGGGCGAGCAGTACTTC,CASSVVGAGGEQYF
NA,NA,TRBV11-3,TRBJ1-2,TGTGCCAGCAGCGCACAACAGGGTAACTATGGCTACACCTTC,CASSAQQGNYGYTF
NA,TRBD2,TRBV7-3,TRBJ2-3,TGTGCCAGCAGCTTAGGCCTAGCGGGGACAGATACGCAGTATTTT,CASSLGLAGTDTQYF
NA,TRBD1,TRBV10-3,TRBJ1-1,TGTGCCATCAGGGCAGGGGGAGCCGATGAAGCTTTCTTT,CAIRAGGADEAFF
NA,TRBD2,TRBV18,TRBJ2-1,TGTGCCAGCTCACCCTTAAGCGGGAGGGCCGGGGATGAGCAGTTCTTC,CASSPLSGRAGDEQFF
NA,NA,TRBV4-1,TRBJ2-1,TGCGCCAGCAGCCCGATTATGAAAAGGGGGAGTTCCTCCTACAATGAGCAGTTCTTC,CASSPIMKRGSSSYNEQFF
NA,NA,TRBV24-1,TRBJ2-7,TGTGCCACCAGTGATTTGGGGGGCTACGAGCAGTACTTC,CATSDLGGYEQYF
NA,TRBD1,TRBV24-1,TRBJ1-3,TGTGCCACCAGTGACCGGACAGGGGACGGAAACACCATATATTTT,CATSDRTGDGNTIYF
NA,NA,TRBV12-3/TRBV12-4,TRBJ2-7,TGTGCCAGCAGTTTCGCCGAGCAGTACTTC,CASSFAEQYF
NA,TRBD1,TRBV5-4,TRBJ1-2,TGTGCCAGCAGCCAGGGGGAGCACGAAAGTTGGAATGGCTACACCTTC,CASSQGEHESWNGYTF
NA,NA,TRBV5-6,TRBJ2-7,TGTGCCAGCAGCTTGGGCAGGGAGCCCCCTCACTCCTACGAGCAGTACTTC,CASSLGREPPHSYEQYF
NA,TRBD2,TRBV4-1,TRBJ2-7,TGCGCCAGCAGCCAAGGGCCGGGGTCTGGGCTAGCGGGGGAGCAGTACTTC,CASSQGPGSGLAGEQYF
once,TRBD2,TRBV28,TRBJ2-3,TGTGCCAGCAGTGCCGGGACTAGCGGGAGGGATACGCAGTATTTT,CASSAGTSGRDTQYF
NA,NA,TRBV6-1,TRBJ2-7,TGTGCCAGCAGTGAAGTGGAGCTCTGGGAGCAGTACTTC,CASSEVELWEQYF
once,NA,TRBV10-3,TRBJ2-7,TGTGCCATCAGTGTGTTTGTCTACGAGCAGTACTTC,CAISVFVYEQYF
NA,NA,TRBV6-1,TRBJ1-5,TGTGCCAGCAGTGAAGGGGCGACCTATAGCAATCAGCCCCAGCATTTT,CASSEGATYSNQPQHF
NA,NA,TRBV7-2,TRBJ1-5,TGTGCCAGCAGCCCCTATGGGGGGAGCAATCAGCCCCAGCATTTT,CASSPYGGSNQPQHF
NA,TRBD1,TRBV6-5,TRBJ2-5,TGTGCCAGCAGTTGGGTCGGGACAGGGCGAGAGACCCAGTACTTC,CASSWVGTGRETQYF
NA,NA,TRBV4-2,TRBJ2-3,TGTGCCAGCAGCCAAGACGGGTCGGCGGGAAGGACAGATACGCAGTATTTT,CASSQDGSAGRTDTQYF
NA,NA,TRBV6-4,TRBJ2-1,TGTGCCAGCAGTCGTTACGGGACCGACAATGAGCAGTTCTTC,CASSRYGTDNEQFF
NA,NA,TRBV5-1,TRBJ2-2,TGCGCCAGCAGCATGCTGAATCCGGGACCGCTAGGCACCGGGGAGCTGTTTTTT,CASSMLNPGPLGTGELFF
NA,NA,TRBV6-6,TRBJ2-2,TGTGCCAGCAGTTCCCGGACTGGAACGAACACCGGGGAGCTGTTTTTT,CASSSRTGTNTGELFF
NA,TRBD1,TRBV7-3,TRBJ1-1,TGTGCCAGCAGCTCAGCAGGGGGGAGCACTGAAGCTTTCTTT,CASSSAGGSTEAFF
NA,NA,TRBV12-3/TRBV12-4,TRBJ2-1,TGTGCCAGCAGTGATTACAATGAGCAGTTCTTC,CASSDYNEQFF
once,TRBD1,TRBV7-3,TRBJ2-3,TGTGCCAGCAGCTTGACAGGGGGCGGCACAGATACGCAGTATTTT,CASSLTGGGTDTQYF
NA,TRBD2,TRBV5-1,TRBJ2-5,TGCGCCAGCAGCTTGGGACTAGCAGAGACCCAGTACTTC,CASSLGLAETQYF
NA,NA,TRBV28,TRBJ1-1,TGTGCCAGCAGCCGGACTAACACTGAAGCTTTCTTT,CASSRTNTEAFF
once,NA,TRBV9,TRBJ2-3,TGTGCCAGCGCAGGCAGCACAGATACGCAGTATTTT,CASAGSTDTQYF
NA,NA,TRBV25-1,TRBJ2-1,TGTGCCAGCGGAGGGACTTTTTCCTACAATGAGCAGTTCTTC,CASGGTFSYNEQFF
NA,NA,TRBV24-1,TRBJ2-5,TGTGCCACCAGTGATCCAGGGTCGGAGGAGACCCAGTACTTC,CATSDPGSEETQYF
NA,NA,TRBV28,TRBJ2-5,TGTGCCAGCTCAGGGGGGTGGGAGACCCAGTACTTC,CASSGGWETQYF
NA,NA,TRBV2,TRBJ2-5,TGTGCCAGCAGTCCCCTGGGGGAGACCCAGTACTTC,CASSPLGETQYF